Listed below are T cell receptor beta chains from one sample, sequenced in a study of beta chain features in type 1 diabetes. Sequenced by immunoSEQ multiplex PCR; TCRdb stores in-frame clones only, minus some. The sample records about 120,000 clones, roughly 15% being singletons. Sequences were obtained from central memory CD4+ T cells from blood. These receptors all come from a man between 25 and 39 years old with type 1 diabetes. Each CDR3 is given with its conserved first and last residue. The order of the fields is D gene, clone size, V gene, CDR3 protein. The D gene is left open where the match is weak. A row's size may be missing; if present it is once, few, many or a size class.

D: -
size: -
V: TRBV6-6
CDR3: CASSYRVYGYTF

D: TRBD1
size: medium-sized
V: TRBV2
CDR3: CASRGTGGEQYF

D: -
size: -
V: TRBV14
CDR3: CASSPGQKIHEQYF

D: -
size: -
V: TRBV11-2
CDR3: CASSTPRGDYGYTF

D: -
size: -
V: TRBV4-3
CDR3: CASSQGFWSYEQYF

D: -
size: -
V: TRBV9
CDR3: CASSVDRVEQFF

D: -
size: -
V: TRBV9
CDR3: CASSDEGGTDTQYF

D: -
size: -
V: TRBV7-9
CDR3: CASSVVEKLFF

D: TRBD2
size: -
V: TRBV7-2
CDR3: CASSLGGGVETQYF

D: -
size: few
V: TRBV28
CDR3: CASRSGSATNEKLFF

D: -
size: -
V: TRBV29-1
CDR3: CSVGDFSYEQYF

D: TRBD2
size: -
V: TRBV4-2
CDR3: CASSLTSGASNEQFF

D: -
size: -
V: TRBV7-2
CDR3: CASSLMDLPMNTEAFF

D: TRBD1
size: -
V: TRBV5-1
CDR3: CASSPDPTGGVNEQFF

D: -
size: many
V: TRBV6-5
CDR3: CASSVERDKYF

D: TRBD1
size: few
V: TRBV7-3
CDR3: CASSSHGQGAEAFF

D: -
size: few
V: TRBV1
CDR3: CTSSPPGLAGGPYEQYF

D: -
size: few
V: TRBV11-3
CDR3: CASSLGPSANEQFF

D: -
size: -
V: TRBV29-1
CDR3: CSVPGTSGNTIYF

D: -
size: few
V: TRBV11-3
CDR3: CASSLEVGGAPYNEQFF

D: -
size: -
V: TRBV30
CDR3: CAWSVGSTDTQYF

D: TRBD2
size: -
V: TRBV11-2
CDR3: CASSLDGLAGGTDTQYF

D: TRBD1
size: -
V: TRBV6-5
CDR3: CASSYSGVDRDETQYF

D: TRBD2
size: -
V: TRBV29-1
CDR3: CSVSQVAGMGTYNEQFF

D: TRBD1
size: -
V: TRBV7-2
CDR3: CASSPQTGGNYGYTF

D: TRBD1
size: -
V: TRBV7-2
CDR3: CASSSQGDQPQHF

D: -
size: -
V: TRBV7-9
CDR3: CASSLQGRVEAFF

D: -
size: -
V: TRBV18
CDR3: CASSPSVSGAVYRGYTF

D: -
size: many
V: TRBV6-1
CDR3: CASSEVGKNEAQYF

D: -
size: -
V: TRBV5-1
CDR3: CASSLQVSGANVLTF

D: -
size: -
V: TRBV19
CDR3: CASSATGQETQYF

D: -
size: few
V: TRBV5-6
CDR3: CASSLGGRSNTEAFF

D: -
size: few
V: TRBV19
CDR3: CASDDGGTEAFF

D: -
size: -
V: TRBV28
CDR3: CASRDHAYEQYF

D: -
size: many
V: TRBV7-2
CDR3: CASSFGGTSNEKLFF

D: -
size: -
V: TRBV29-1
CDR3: CSGGQTDTEAFF

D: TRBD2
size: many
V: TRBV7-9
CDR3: CASSWGISGESTDTQYF

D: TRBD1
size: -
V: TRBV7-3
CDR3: CASSPAGTGDSPLHF

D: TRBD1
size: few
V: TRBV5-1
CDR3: CASSEDRVYTGELFF

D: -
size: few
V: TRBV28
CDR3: CASSSQGKGQYF

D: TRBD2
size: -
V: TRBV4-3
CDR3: CASSQEMAGGQYF

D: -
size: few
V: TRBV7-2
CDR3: CASSLVRGTSYEQYF

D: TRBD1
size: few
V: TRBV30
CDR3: CAWSAGQGGEQYF

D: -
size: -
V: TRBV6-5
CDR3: CASRPNGPANSPLHF

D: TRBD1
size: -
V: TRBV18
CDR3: CASSPDRIEAFF

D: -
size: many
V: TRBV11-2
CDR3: CASSLVEGETQYF

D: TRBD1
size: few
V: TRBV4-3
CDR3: CASSQGQGAFQETQYF

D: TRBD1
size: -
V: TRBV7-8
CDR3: CASSRPGQVSYEQYF

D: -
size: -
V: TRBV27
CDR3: CASSLTGRGSSYEQYF

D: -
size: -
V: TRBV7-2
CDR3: CASSPTATGRNSPLHF

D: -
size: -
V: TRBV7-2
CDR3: CASSIGTSWSEQFF

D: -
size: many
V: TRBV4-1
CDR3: CASSQDFRPNEKLFF

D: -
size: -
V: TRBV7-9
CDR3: CASSLGTDYGYTF

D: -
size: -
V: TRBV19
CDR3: CASSPRTSGANVLTF

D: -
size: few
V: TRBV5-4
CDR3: CASSPEFNSPLHF